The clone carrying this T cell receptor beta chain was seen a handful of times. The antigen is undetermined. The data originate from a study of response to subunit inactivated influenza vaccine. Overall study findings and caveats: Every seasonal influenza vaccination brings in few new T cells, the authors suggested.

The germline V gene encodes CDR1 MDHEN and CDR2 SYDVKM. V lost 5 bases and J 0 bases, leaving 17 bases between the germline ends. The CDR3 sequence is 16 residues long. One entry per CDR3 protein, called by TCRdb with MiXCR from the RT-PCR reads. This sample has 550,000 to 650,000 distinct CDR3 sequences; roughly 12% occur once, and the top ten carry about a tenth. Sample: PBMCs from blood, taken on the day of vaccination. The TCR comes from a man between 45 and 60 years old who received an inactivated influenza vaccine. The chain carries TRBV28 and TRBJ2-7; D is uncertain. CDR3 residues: CASSPRLPRSSYEQYF. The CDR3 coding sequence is TGTGCCAGCAGTCCCCGACTCCCGAGGAGCTCCTACGAGCAGTACTTC.